A selection of T cell receptor beta chains follows, all from one sample in a study of CD8+ T cells in alopecia areata. Method: immunoSEQ multiplex PCR; TCRdb's copy keeps in-frame clones and lacks some. In the table there are about 140,000 clones, 55% to 65% of which are singletons. Material: CD4+ T cells sorted from blood. All receptors derive from a human donor in good health. CDR3s include the opening cysteine and the closing phenylalanine or tryptophan. The D gene is left open where the match is weak. Size is omitted from some rows. Given values are once, few, many or a class for expanded clones.

DNA,CDR3,V,size,D,J
TGTGCCATCAGTGAGACCGGGACCTTAAATGGCTACACCTTC,CAISETGTLNGYTF,TRBV10-3,.,.,TRBJ1-2
TGCAGCGGGGGGTTGTCAACTAATGAAAAACTGTTTTTT,CSGGLSTNEKLFF,TRBV29-1,.,.,TRBJ1-4
TGTGCCAGCAGCTCAGAGTCAATTGGGCAGTACTTC,CASSSESIGQYF,TRBV7-2,.,.,TRBJ2-7
TGTGCCAGCAGCTACCTGGCGGACTTGGGGAATGAGCAGTTCTTC,CASSYLADLGNEQFF,TRBV7-6,once,.,TRBJ2-1
TGTGCCTGGAGTGTAGGGAGGACGCAGTATTTT,CAWSVGRTQYF,TRBV30,.,.,TRBJ2-3
TGTGCCTGGAGTCCCCTCACAGCCTACGAGCAGTACTTC,CAWSPLTAYEQYF,TRBV30,.,.,TRBJ2-7
TGTGCCAGCAGTGAATCTTGGCAGGGGGTTCGGATTCAGCCCCAGCATTTT,CASSESWQGVRIQPQHF,TRBV6-1,.,TRBD1,TRBJ1-5
TGTGCCAGCAGTTCAACCTCTGGGGCCAACGTCCTGACTTTC,CASSSTSGANVLTF,TRBV6-6,.,.,TRBJ2-6
TGTGCCAGCAGCTTTGCAGGCAATGAGCAGTTCTTC,CASSFAGNEQFF,TRBV5-6,.,.,TRBJ2-1
TGTGCCAGCAGTTTTTGGGGGTCATACAATGAGCAGTTCTTC,CASSFWGSYNEQFF,TRBV27,.,.,TRBJ2-1
TGTGCCAGTAGTCCCTGGTCCGGGGCCACTGAAGCTTTCTTT,CASSPWSGATEAFF,TRBV19,few,.,TRBJ1-1
TGTGCCAGCAGTGTAGAGACCCAGTACTTC,CASSVETQYF,TRBV2,.,.,TRBJ2-5
TGCGCCAGCAGCTTGGATCCAGGGAGAAATGGCTACACCTTC,CASSLDPGRNGYTF,TRBV5-1,.,.,TRBJ1-2
TGTGCCAGCAGTTTATTGGCTAGCGGGATAACCTCCTACAATGAGCAGTTCTTC,CASSLLASGITSYNEQFF,TRBV28,once,TRBD2,TRBJ2-1
TGTGCCTGGAGTGACAGGGTCGTCAATGAGCAGTTCTTC,CAWSDRVVNEQFF,TRBV30,.,.,TRBJ2-1
TGTGCCAGCAAAAAGGGGGTAGGGGCCAACGTCCTGACTTTC,CASKKGVGANVLTF,TRBV2,few,.,TRBJ2-6
TGCAGCGTTTTGTCTGGGACAGATACGCAGTATTTT,CSVLSGTDTQYF,TRBV29-1,once,.,TRBJ2-3
TGTGCCAGCAGCTTGGGAGTTTCGGGCTATGGCTACACCTTC,CASSLGVSGYGYTF,TRBV7-6,.,.,TRBJ1-2
TGCGCCAGCCCCCCCCCTAGCGGATACAATGAGCAGTTCTTC,CASPPPSGYNEQFF,TRBV23-1,.,TRBD2,TRBJ2-1
TGTGCCAGTATCCCCAAAACAGGGGGCTATGGCTACACCTTC,CASIPKTGGYGYTF,TRBV19,.,TRBD1,TRBJ1-2
TGCAGCGTTGCCGACAATGAGCAGTTCTTC,CSVADNEQFF,TRBV29-1,.,.,TRBJ2-1
TGTGCCAGCAGCTTGTCTACAGGCCTTAATGAAAAACTGTTTTTT,CASSLSTGLNEKLFF,TRBV7-6,.,.,TRBJ1-4
TGTGCCAGCAGCCGCCGGACGCCGGGTTCTGGGGCCAACGTCCTGACTTTC,CASSRRTPGSGANVLTF,TRBV7-2,.,.,TRBJ2-6
TGTGCCAGCAGTCAGGAGTCAGATACGCAGTATTTT,CASSQESDTQYF,TRBV25-1,.,.,TRBJ2-3
TGTGCCAGCAGCTTAGCAGGGGGCCATGGAAACACCATATATTTT,CASSLAGGHGNTIYF,TRBV7-2,.,TRBD1,TRBJ1-3
TGCAGCGTTGAAGATGATTCAGCGAACGAGCAGTACTTC,CSVEDDSANEQYF,TRBV29-1,.,.,TRBJ2-7
TGTGCCAGCTCAGGGGCTAGCGGGAGAGTCTACGAGCAGTACTTC,CASSGASGRVYEQYF,TRBV18,.,TRBD2,TRBJ2-7
TGCGCCAGCAGCGTCCCCGGGACTAGCGGGAGTGAGACCCAGTACTTC,CASSVPGTSGSETQYF,TRBV5-1,.,TRBD2,TRBJ2-5
TGTGCCAGCAGCTTAACGGAGGACAGGGGTTACGAGCAGTACTTC,CASSLTEDRGYEQYF,TRBV7-2,.,TRBD1,TRBJ2-7
TGTGCCAGCAGTGGACTAGGTGGCTCTGGGGCCAACGTCCTGACTTTC,CASSGLGGSGANVLTF,TRBV7-4,.,TRBD2,TRBJ2-6
TGTGCCAGCAGTCGACTAGCTCGCGGGGTATCCGAGCAGTTCTTC,CASSRLARGVSEQFF,TRBV28,few,TRBD2,TRBJ2-1
TGTGCCAGCACCACCTTAAATCAGCCCCAGCATTTT,CASTTLNQPQHF,TRBV28,.,.,TRBJ1-5
TGTGCCAGCAGCCTCGCCCCGGACAGGGTTAGGTGGAAGACCCAGTACTTC,CASSLAPDRVRWKTQYF,TRBV11-3,.,TRBD1,TRBJ2-5
TGTGCCAGCAGCAGAATACAGGGGAATAGCAATCAGCCCCAGCATTTT,CASSRIQGNSNQPQHF,TRBV28,few,TRBD1,TRBJ1-5
TGCGCCAGCAGCTTGGCGGCGGTCCAAGAGACCCAGTACTTC,CASSLAAVQETQYF,TRBV5-1,many,.,TRBJ2-5
TGTGCCAGCAGCCGGACGCAGGGAATTGAGCAGTTCTTC,CASSRTQGIEQFF,TRBV7-9,.,.,TRBJ2-1
TGTGCCAGCAGCCCAAGAGGCACAGGTACGCAGTATTTT,CASSPRGTGTQYF,TRBV7-2,.,.,TRBJ2-3
TGTGCCAGCAGCTTATCCGGGCTCGAGACCCAGTACTTC,CASSLSGLETQYF,TRBV11-2,.,.,TRBJ2-5